Below, 23 T cell receptor beta chains from the same sample are listed, as sequenced in a study of cytomegalovirus exposure and HLA in healthy donors. TCRdb keeps only in-frame clones here, not all; method: immunoSEQ multiplex PCR. The repertoire consists of 150,000 to 200,000 clones, with approximately 90% occurring once and the leading ten covering roughly 1.4%. Sequenced input: PBMCs. These receptors all stem from a woman in her twenties or thirties in good health and CMV-seronegative.

The chain couples TRBV6-1 to TRBJ1-3; 7 bases match TRBD1. The CDR3 loop spans 13 amino acids. The V segment lost 10 bases and the J segment 4 bases; nucleotides outside the gene matches: 7. Germline V gene lookup returns CDR1 MNHNS and CDR2 SASEGT. CDR3 sequence: CATHLDRGNTIYF. The CDR3 DNA is TGTGCCACCCATTTGGACAGGGGAAACACCATATATTTT.

The V call is TRBV30, the J call TRBJ1-2; D remains unclear. CDR3 length: 14 residues. The germline V and J ends were trimmed by 2 bases and 4 bases, with 14 bases remaining between them. Germline V CDR1 and CDR2: GTSNPN, SVGIG (reference sequence). DNA for the CDR3: TGTGCCTGGAGTTCCCAGTTGAATATCTATGGCTACACCTTC. This sequence encodes CAWSSQLNIYGYTF.

The chain links TRBV27 to TRBJ2-7; TRBD2 matches at 13 bases. CDR3 length: 14 amino acids. J lost 4 bases, V lost 4 bases, and 1 base had no gene match. Per germline, CDR1 MNHEY and CDR2 SMNVEV (reference sequence). The CDR3 DNA is TGTGCCAGCAGTTGGACTAGCGGGGGTTACGAGCAGTACTTC. Amino acid sequence: CASSWTSGGYEQYF.

The chain links TRBV4-2 to TRBJ2-7; the D gene is possibly TRBD1 (6 bases). V shed 2 bases and J shed 13 bases, with 18 bases lying between them. CDR1 and CDR2 from the germline V gene are LGHNA and YNFKEQ. The CDR3 totals 13 residues. The CDR3 reads CASSQFGTSGSYF. The CDR3 DNA follows: TGTGCCAGCAGCCAATTCGGGACAAGTGGTTCCTACTTC.

V usage is TRBV19 and J usage is TRBJ2-7, with D perhaps matching TRBD1 (7 bases). Trimming stripped 3 bases from V and 2 bases from J, with 14 bases between. CDR1 and CDR2 (germline): LNHDA, SQIVND (reference sequence). The CDR3 length is 15 residues. The CDR3 bases are TGTGCCAGTAGTATGGGGCAGGGGGAGGCCTACGAGCAGTACTTC. Amino acid sequence: CASSMGQGEAYEQYF.

The V call is TRBV15, the J call TRBJ2-5, with 11 bases matching TRBD2. J was trimmed by 4 bases and V by 4 bases; bases with no gene match: 5. The CDR3 is 15 residues long. Germline loops: CDR1 LNHNV, CDR2 YYDKDF (reference sequence). The DNA for the CDR3 is TGTGCCACCAGCATAAGAGGGACTAGCGGAGAGACCCAGTACTTC. Translation: CATSIRGTSGETQYF.

The chain employs TRBV30 and TRBJ1-5, with 7 bases matching TRBD1. Germline values: CDR1 GTSNPN, CDR2 SVGIG (reference sequence). V dropped 1 base and J dropped 0; count of bases not matched to a gene: 3. The CDR3 length is 15 residues. The CDR3 region is CAWSAGTVSNQPQHF. The CDR3 nucleotides are TGTGCCTGGAGTGCAGGGACAGTTAGCAATCAGCCCCAGCATTTT.

The V gene is TRBV4-1, the J gene TRBJ2-2; TRBD1 aligns across 8 bases. The germline V gene encodes CDR1 MGHRA and CDR2 YSYEKL. This CDR3 has 17 amino acids. With V trimmed by 1 base and J by 2 bases, 6 bases remained unmatched. The CDR3 DNA follows: TGCGCCAGCAGCCAAGCAGGACAGGGACCCAACACCGGGGAGCTGTTTTTT. Protein sequence: CASSQAGQGPNTGELFF.

This clone was observed a few times. V and J are TRBV2 and TRBJ1-1, with D possibly TRBD1 on 6 matching bases. CDR3 length equals 11 residues. The germline V gene encodes CDR1 SNHLY and CDR2 FYNNEI. V gave up 6 bases and J gave up 12 bases, with 14 bases separating them. The CDR3: CASSPQGSTFF. The CDR3 DNA follows: TGTGCCAGCAGCCCACAGGGATCTACTTTCTTT.

This clone was seen only once. The CDR3 is CASSQEVAGGYNEQFF. The CDR3, as DNA: TGCGCCAGCAGCCAAGAGGTGGCAGGGGGGTATAATGAGCAGTTCTTC. J is TRBJ2-1 and V is TRBV4-1, with a weak D call TRBD1 (7 bases). Germline lookup yields CDR1 MGHRA and CDR2 YSYEKL. The CDR3 length is 16 residues. Trimming left V 0 bases short and J 7 bases short, with 16 bases between.

This chain connects TRBV6-5 to TRBJ2-7, with 8 positions matching TRBD1. This CDR3 is 16 amino acids long. With V trimmed by 2 bases and J by 6 bases, 12 bases remained unmatched. Germline V gene sequence: CDR1 MNHEY, CDR2 SVGAGI. The DNA for the CDR3 is TGTGCCAGCAGTTACCGCCGTGAGACAGGGGTTCTCGAGCAGTACTTC. Its translation is CASSYRRETGVLEQYF.

The chain combines TRBV6-6 with TRBJ2-3; D uncertain. This CDR3 has 11 residues. V shed 7 bases and J shed 4 bases, with 6 bases lying between them. Germline CDR1 reads MNHNY; CDR2 reads SVGAGI (reference sequence). As DNA, the CDR3 is TGTGCCAGCATGGGCTCAGATACGCAGTATTTT. This codes for CASMGSDTQYF.

The chain joins TRBV5-1 to TRBJ2-1, with 8 bases aligning to TRBD2. The CDR3 runs 14 residues. V lost 1 base and J lost 7; bases outside the gene matches: 4. Germline V CDR1 and CDR2: SGHRS, YFSETQ. CDR3 residues: CASSLRGGVNEQFF. Written as DNA, the CDR3 is TGCGCCAGCAGCTTGCGGGGGGGGGTAAATGAGCAGTTCTTC.

This chain connects TRBV4-1 to TRBJ1-4; D possibly corresponds to TRBD1 (5 bases). V lost 0 bases and J 0 bases, leaving 8 bases between the germline ends. The CDR3 spans 16 residues. Germline-derived CDR1 and CDR2 are MGHRA and YSYEKL. CDR3 DNA: TGCGCCAGCAGCCAAGAGTGGGGGGCAACTAATGAAAAACTGTTTTTT. Translating gives CASSQEWGATNEKLFF.

The chain couples TRBV29-1 to TRBJ1-5, with TRBD1 matching 9 bases. The V gene's germline CDR1 is SQVTM and CDR2 ANQGSEA. The CDR3 runs to 13 residues. J lost 4 bases, V lost 6 bases, and 4 bases had no gene match. This CDR3 is CSVGDRENQPQHF. The DNA of the CDR3 is TGCAGCGTCGGGGACAGGGAGAATCAGCCCCAGCATTTT.

This clone was seen ten or more times. The chain is built from TRBV6-4 and TRBJ2-1; 7 positions agree with TRBD2. From germline, CDR1 is MRHNA and CDR2 SNTAGT. V shed 6 bases and J 6 bases; nucleotides not matched to a gene: 8. The CDR3 runs to 14 residues. CDR3 nucleotides: TGTGCCAGCAGCCTCAGCGGGGAGATCAATGAGCAGTTCTTC. It encodes CASSLSGEINEQFF.

This clone came up a few times. For the CDR3, the DNA is TGTGCCAGCAGCCAAGTGAGGCGGGAGACTGAAGCTTTCTTT. This gives the protein CASSQVRRETEAFF. The chain employs TRBV4-2 and TRBJ1-1; the D is unclear. Germline CDR1 reads LGHNA; CDR2 reads YNFKEQ. V gave up 1 base and J gave up 5 bases, with 11 bases separating them. CDR3 length: 14 amino acids.

This clone is a singleton in its sample. The rearrangement joins TRBV9 to TRBJ1-1; tentative D call: TRBD1 (6 bases). CDR3 length: 14 residues. Deletions cut 2 bases from V and 0 bases from J, with 8 bases between. Germline lookup yields CDR1 SGDLS and CDR2 YYNGEE. The CDR3 coding sequence is TGTGCCAGCAGCGTGGGACACCTGAACACTGAAGCTTTCTTT. Protein sequence: CASSVGHLNTEAFF.

V is TRBV5-1 and J is TRBJ2-1; D unclear. There are 16 residues in the CDR3. Per germline, CDR1 SGHRS and CDR2 YFSETQ. V was clipped by 4 bases and J by 5 bases, with 19 bases between them. The CDR3 DNA reads as TGCGCCAGCAGCCCGGCAGGATTTTATCCCGACAATGAGCAGTTCTTC. Translation gives CASSPAGFYPDNEQFF.

The chain recombines TRBV11-2 with TRBJ1-4; TRBD1 might be the D (6 bases). V lost 4 bases and J lost 0, with 9 bases in between. The CDR3 contains 15 residues. Germline assignment: CDR1 SGHAT and CDR2 FQNNGV. In DNA, the CDR3 is TGTGCCAGCAGCTGGCAGGGGACAACTAATGAAAAACTGTTTTTT. It is translated as CASSWQGTTNEKLFF.

The count of this clone is one. The CDR3 loop reads CASSWTGSGYEQYF. Here the CDR3 DNA reads TGTGCCAGCAGCTGGACAGGGAGTGGCTACGAGCAGTACTTC. The chain carries TRBV11-2 and TRBJ2-7; TRBD1 matches 8 bases. The CDR3 covers 14 residues. V lost 4 bases, J lost 3 bases, and 5 bases stayed unmatched. Per germline, CDR1 SGHAT and CDR2 FQNNGV.

In DNA, the CDR3 is TGTGCCAGTGCCGGGGACAACAATCAGCCCCAGCATTTT. Translation: CASAGDNNQPQHF. V gene TRBV19 combines with J gene TRBJ1-5, with D maybe TRBD1 (6 bases). The CDR3 loop spans 13 amino acids. Trimming pared 8 bases from V and 3 bases from J, leaving 11 bases between. From germline, CDR1 is LNHDA and CDR2 SQIVND (reference sequence).

The chain recombines TRBV6-6 with TRBJ2-5; D is perhaps TRBD2 (7 bases). The V and J ends lost 8 bases and 5 bases respectively, with 24 bases between them. The germline V gene encodes CDR1 MNHNY and CDR2 SVGAGI (reference sequence). The CDR3 contains 16 residues. The DNA of the CDR3 is TGTGCCAGCGCCTTAGATGGGGGGGGCGGATCCGAGACCCAGTACTTC. Translating it yields CASALDGGGGSETQYF.